These 20 T cell receptor beta chains were sequenced from one sample in a study of T-cell memory formation after mild COVID-19. TCRdb re-called the 5' RACE reads through MiXCR, storing one row per CDR3 protein. Of over 350,000 distinct CDR3 sequences listed, 16% were seen once; the top ten hold roughly 21%. The sequenced sample was PBMCs or a T cell subset sorted from them (not recorded which). The receptors stem from a man aged 18-30 years who had mild COVID-19 (a few samples of this study predate the infection). Cell type and time point are not known.

This clonotype was counted between two and nine times. The chain couples TRBV12-3 or TRBV12-4 to TRBJ1-2; D is possibly TRBD1 (5 bases). V lost 8 bases to trimming and J lost 5 bases, with 18 bases between them. The CDR3 totals 14 residues. The CDR3 DNA reads as TGTGCCAGCGCCCAACCAGGGAATCGGTATGGCTACACCTTC. Amino acid sequence: CASAQPGNRYGYTF.

This clonotype was found a few times. V gene TRBV11-2 combines with J gene TRBJ2-7; D is perhaps TRBD1 (6 bases). The CDR3 length is 13 residues. CDR1 and CDR2 (germline): SGHAT, FQNNGV. Trimming stripped 6 bases from V and 2 bases from J, with 11 bases between. The CDR3 nucleotides read TGTGCCAGCAGTCGGGACACCGCCTACGAGCAGTACGTC. Translated, it gives CASSRDTAYEQYV.

V is TRBV7-2 and J is TRBJ2-1; 8 bases agree with TRBD2. The V gene's germline CDR1 is SGHTA and CDR2 FQGNSA. J was trimmed by 9 bases and V by 1 base; bases with no gene match: 5. The CDR3 covers 14 residues. The CDR3 nucleotides are TGTGCCAGCAGCTTAGGTCGGGGGGGACTTGAGCAGTTCTTC. Translated, it gives CASSLGRGGLEQFF.

This sequence joins TRBV18 and TRBJ2-5; D is uncertain. The CDR3 has 15 residues. Trimming took off 2 bases at V and 1 base at J, with 11 bases between the two ends. Germline loops: CDR1 KGHSH, CDR2 LQKENI. CDR3 sequence (DNA): TGTGCCAGCTCACCAATTGACGGCCTCCAAGAGACCCAGTACTTC. Amino acid sequence: CASSPIDGLQETQYF.

This clonotype showed up just a few times. The chain is built from TRBV10-3 and TRBJ2-7; 7 nucleotides align to TRBD1. V dropped 5 bases and J dropped 6; count of bases not matched to a gene: 7. CDR1 and CDR2 from the germline V gene are ENHRY and SYGVKD. The CDR3 runs to 13 residues. The CDR3 DNA reads as TGTGCCATCAGTCCAAGCGCAGGGGGCGAGCAGTACTTC. Translating it yields CAISPSAGGEQYF.

The genes are TRBV5-1 and TRBJ2-1, with TRBD2 matching 7 bases. J gave up 0 bases and V 4 bases, and 7 bases lay outside the gene matches. The CDR3 is 16 amino acids. Germline loops: CDR1 SGHRS, CDR2 YFSETQ. DNA for the CDR3: TGCGCCAGCAGCGCTCTAGCGGCTAGCTCCTACAATGAGCAGTTCTTC. This encodes CASSALAASSYNEQFF.

The chain carries TRBV23-1 and TRBJ2-1; TRBD2 matches 12 bases. TRBV23-1 falls under the ORF class, with uncertain function. This CDR3 has 19 amino acids. The V segment lost 2 bases and the J segment 6 bases; nucleotides outside the gene matches: 14. In nucleotides, the CDR3 is TGCGCCAGCAGTCAACGGACTAGCGGGGCTTGCGTCACCGGCAATGAGCAGTTCTTC. Translating it yields CASSQRTSGACVTGNEQFF.

This chain links TRBV7-9 with TRBJ2-3; TRBD1 aligns across 10 bases. The CDR3 runs 16 residues. Unmatched junction bases numbered 10, after V lost 6 bases and J lost 4 bases. From germline, CDR1 is SEHNR and CDR2 FQNEAQ (reference sequence). The CDR3 is CASRPVWDRGADTQYF. The CDR3 DNA is TGTGCCAGCAGACCCGTCTGGGACAGGGGAGCAGATACGCAGTATTTT.

J is TRBJ2-7 and V is TRBV7-2; D tentatively reads TRBD1 or TRBD2 (5 bases each). V dropped 4 bases and J dropped 9 bases, with 16 bases sitting between them. The CDR3 is made up of 13 amino acids. Per germline, CDR1 SGHTA and CDR2 FQGNSA. CDR3 residues: CASSSRDPPGQYF. DNA for the CDR3: TGTGCCAGCAGCTCCCGGGACCCCCCCGGGCAGTACTTC.

At least ten counts were recorded for this clonotype. The chain joins TRBV20-1 to TRBJ1-1, with D possibly TRBD1 on 5 matching bases. The germline gives CDR1 DFQATT, CDR2 SNEGSKA (reference sequence). The CDR3 consists of 13 residues. The V end was cut by 1 base, the J end by 5 bases, with 11 bases between. CDR3 protein: CSARVNEGTEAFF. The CDR3 DNA reads as TGCAGTGCTAGAGTGAACGAGGGGACTGAAGCTTTCTTT.

The rearrangement links TRBV4-3 to TRBJ1-1; D gene ambiguous. From germline, CDR1 is LGHNA and CDR2 YSLEER. The ends were cut back, 0 bases at V and 1 base at J, with 12 bases in the middle. CDR3 length: 16 amino acids. Here the CDR3 reads CASSQDLSQRNTEAFF. Here the CDR3 DNA reads TGCGCCAGCAGCCAAGATTTATCCCAGAGGAACACTGAAGCTTTCTTT.

V and J are TRBV9 and TRBJ2-5, with 7 positions matching TRBD1. Germline CDR1 reads SGDLS; CDR2 reads YYNGEE. This CDR3 has 15 amino acids. V shed 3 bases, J shed 5 bases, and the junction held 10 bases outside the gene matches. The CDR3 loop reads CASSAQGTFPETQYF. CDR3 coding DNA: TGTGCCAGCAGCGCACAGGGGACCTTCCCCGAGACCCAGTACTTC.

This clonotype was found a few times. The rearrangement uses TRBV20-1 and TRBJ2-3; 10 bases align to TRBD2. Looked up from germline, CDR1 is DFQATT and CDR2 is SNEGSKA (reference sequence). The length of the CDR3 is 14 residues. The trim removed 6 bases at V and 2 bases at J, leaving 5 bases unmatched. CDR3 sequence reads: CSAELAGTTDTQYF. The CDR3 region has the DNA TGCAGTGCGGAACTAGCGGGGACCACAGATACGCAGTATTTT.

CDR3 DNA: TGCGCCAGCAGCCAAGTTCAGAACACCGGGGAGCTGTTTTTT. Encoded protein: CASSQVQNTGELFF. This chain joins TRBV4-1 and TRBJ2-2; D unclear. Trimming took 1 base from V and 1 from J, leaving 4 bases between them. Germline CDR1 MGHRA, CDR2 YSYEKL. The CDR3 is 14 amino acids.

This clonotype has just a few counts. The chain combines TRBV7-2 with TRBJ1-1; no reliable D call. Trimming took 1 base from V and 3 from J, leaving 12 bases between them. In germline, CDR1 is SGHTA, CDR2 FQGNSA. The CDR3 extends over 15 amino acids. CDR3 amino acids: CASSLVSHMHTEAFF. Written as DNA, the CDR3 is TGTGCCAGCAGCTTAGTATCTCATATGCACACTGAAGCTTTCTTT.

V gene TRBV5-1 combines with J gene TRBJ2-2; tentatively, D is TRBD1 (6 bases). V lost 4 bases and J 2 bases, leaving 9 bases between the germline ends. The germline V gene has CDR1 SGHRS and CDR2 YFSETQ. The CDR3 is 14 amino acids. The CDR3 loop is CASSQGHNTGELFF. CDR3 in DNA: TGCGCCAGCAGCCAGGGACATAACACCGGGGAGCTGTTTTTT.

This clonotype was recorded many times. The chain couples TRBV7-2 to TRBJ2-3; D remains ambiguous. The CDR3 consists of 14 residues. Germline CDR1 SGHTA, CDR2 FQGNSA. V gave up 5 bases and J gave up 6 bases, with 15 bases separating them. In DNA form, the CDR3 reads TGTGCCAGCAGCCGAACGTCCCTCAGCGATACGCAGTATTTT. Its protein is CASSRTSLSDTQYF.

The V call is TRBV15, the J call TRBJ2-2; D gene unclear. The V gene's germline CDR1 is LNHNV and CDR2 YYDKDF (reference sequence). The CDR3 length is 14 residues. V was trimmed by 0 bases and J by 3 bases, leaving 5 bases between them. The CDR3, as DNA: TGTGCCACCAGCAGAGATTCAGACACCGGGGAGCTGTTTTTT. It translates to CATSRDSDTGELFF.

The chain couples TRBV10-3 to TRBJ1-6; unclear D gene. Trimming cost V 6 bases and J 4 bases, with 13 bases left between them. Germline loops: CDR1 ENHRY, CDR2 SYGVKD. The CDR3 is made up of 15 amino acids. The CDR3 nucleotides are TGTGCCATCAGGGAGACGGGAGATTATAATTCACCCCTCCACTTT. Translating gives CAIRETGDYNSPLHF.

The chain recombines TRBV7-2 with TRBJ1-6; 9 bases map to TRBD1. Germline-derived CDR1 and CDR2 are SGHTA and FQGNSA. J gave up 5 bases and V 5 bases, and 7 bases lay outside the gene matches. CDR3 size: 16 residues. The CDR3 bases are TGTGCCAGCAGCCAAGGGGGGACAGGGCATAATTCACCCCTCCACTTT. Amino acids: CASSQGGTGHNSPLHF.